These T cell receptor beta chains were read from a single sample in a study of blood T cell repertoires in COVID-19. Profiling relied on immunoSEQ multiplex PCR, and the TCRdb table lists in-frame clones only, not all of them. Among 150,000 to 200,000 clones listed, 65% to 80% were seen once. The specimen sequenced was PBMCs or T cells enriched from blood (not recorded which). The receptors originated from a woman aged 50 to 60 with acute COVID-19. The CDR3 runs from the conserved cysteine through the conserved F or W. D genes are given only for firm matches. Only some rows state a clone size, as once, few, many or a class for expanded clones.

j_call d_call v_call cdr3_length clone_size cdr3_nt cdr3_aa
TRBJ2-3 TRBD2 TRBV19 14 . TGTGCCAGTAGTCCCCTAGCGGTGGCAGATACGCAGTATTTT CASSPLAVADTQYF
TRBJ2-3 . TRBV5-1 13 . TGCGCCAGCGGATACAGGGATACAGATACGCAGTATTTT CASGYRDTDTQYF
TRBJ1-1 . TRBV19 13 few TGTGCCAGTAGTAATGGGCAGAACACTGAAGCTTTCTTT CASSNGQNTEAFF
TRBJ2-3 TRBD2 TRBV28 15 . TGTGCCAGCAGCCAGACTAGCGGGGGCACAGATACGCAGTATTTT CASSQTSGGTDTQYF
TRBJ1-3 . TRBV19 18 . TGTGCCAGTAGTCCCCGGGGTGGGGGCCGAATCTCTGGAAACACCATATATTTT CASSPRGGGRISGNTIYF
TRBJ2-6 . TRBV7-8 15 once TGTGCCAGCAGCTGGGCCTCAACGGGGGCCAACGTCCTGACTTTC CASSWASTGANVLTF
TRBJ2-3 TRBD2 TRBV6-2/TRBV6-3 17 . TGTGCCAGCAGCCCTCTCGCGGGACTAGCGGTCGCAGATACGCAGTATTTT CASSPLAGLAVADTQYF
TRBJ1-1 . TRBV19 15 . TGTGCCAGTAGTATAGGTGGGACACGGAACACTGAAGCTTTCTTT CASSIGGTRNTEAFF
TRBJ2-3 . TRBV14 17 . TGTGCCAGCAGCCACACCAGACCGGAGGAGTCACGAGATACGCAGTATTTT CASSHTRPEESRDTQYF
TRBJ1-5 TRBD1 TRBV9 14 . TGTGCCAGCAGCGTAGGACAGGGCCGACAGCCCCAGCATTTT CASSVGQGRQPQHF
TRBJ1-5 . TRBV28 16 . TGTGCCAGCAGTCCTCCTAGACAGACTGCTCATTGGCCCCAGCATTTT CASSPPRQTAHWPQHF
TRBJ1-5 . TRBV19 14 . TGTGCCAGTAGTATGGGGAGGATCAATCAGCCCCAGCATTTT CASSMGRINQPQHF
TRBJ2-1 . TRBV5-1 14 . TGCGCCAGCAGCTTGGAAGGACAGCACAATGAGCAGTTCTTC CASSLEGQHNEQFF
TRBJ1-1 . TRBV19 12 few TGTGCCAGTAGTCCCGACAGGACTGAAGCTTTCTTT CASSPDRTEAFF
TRBJ1-1 . TRBV28 13 . TGTGCTCTCTTTAGCCGGGGGAACACTGAAGCTTTCTTT CALFSRGNTEAFF
TRBJ1-4 TRBD1 TRBV4-2 14 . TGTGCCAGCAGCCTCGGACAGGAAGTTGAAAAACTGTTTTTT CASSLGQEVEKLFF
TRBJ1-2 TRBD1 TRBV7-6 14 . TGTGCCAGCAGCCCACTCCAGGGGGCGCAGGGCTACACCTTC CASSPLQGAQGYTF
TRBJ1-5 . TRBV5-1 17 . TGCGCCAGCAGCTCCATCTACGACAGGCAAATCAATCAGCCCCAGCATTTT CASSSIYDRQINQPQHF
TRBJ2-2 . TRBV5-5 13 . TGTGCCAGCAGCTTGGAGGGGACCGGGGAGCTGTTTTTT CASSLEGTGELFF
TRBJ1-1 . TRBV3-1/TRBV3-2 13 once TGTGCCAGCAGCCCCCAGGGGCTACTTGAAGCTTTCTTT CASSPQGLLEAFF
TRBJ2-1 TRBD1 TRBV19 18 . TGTGCCAGTAGTATAAGGGCTTGGACAGGGGGCCTCTCTAAAGGGCAGTTCTTC CASSIRAWTGGLSKGQFF
TRBJ1-2 . TRBV12-3/TRBV12-4 13 . TGTGCCAGCAGCCAGGGAACCACTTTTGGCTACACCTTC CASSQGTTFGYTF
TRBJ1-1 TRBD1 TRBV6-5 15 . TGTGCCAGCAGTCGCCCCGGGACAGGTCTCCGGTACGCTTTCTTT CASSRPGTGLRYAFF
TRBJ1-4 . TRBV5-4 14 . TGTGCCAGCAGCTTGGAGGGGGACGACCAAAAACTGTTTTTT CASSLEGDDQKLFF
TRBJ2-3 . TRBV6-7 14 . TGTGCCGAGGGCCTGAGGGCCGGGAGAGATACGCAGTATTTT CAEGLRAGRDTQYF
TRBJ2-5 . TRBV7-9 12 once TGTGCCAGCACTCCCCTCCAAGAGACCCAGTACTTC CASTPLQETQYF
TRBJ1-5 . TRBV7-8 16 . TGTGCCAGCAGCTTGGGAGCCCGACTGGGCAATCAGCCCCAGCATTTT CASSLGARLGNQPQHF
TRBJ1-1 . TRBV5-5 11 . TGTGCCAGCAGCTTCCACGGTGGAGCTTTCTTT CASSFHGGAFF
TRBJ1-1 TRBD1 TRBV6-5 13 . TGTGCCAGCAGAGGACAGGGGGCCACTGAAGCTTTCTTT CASRGQGATEAFF
TRBJ2-1 TRBD2 TRBV6-1 18 few TGTGCCAGCAGTGTGGGACTAGCGGGGGATCTGGCCTACAATGAGCAGTTCTTC CASSVGLAGDLAYNEQFF
TRBJ1-3 TRBD1 TRBV7-2 16 few TGTGCCAGCAGCTTAGGAAGGACAGGGACTGGAAACACCATATATTTT CASSLGRTGTGNTIYF
TRBJ1-1 . TRBV28 14 . TGTGCCAGCAGTTTACGTACCGTGGTCGGTGAAGCTTTCTTT CASSLRTVVGEAFF
TRBJ1-1 TRBD1 TRBV6-4 15 . TGTGCCAGCAGCCCGGAGGGGGCTATGAACACTGAAGCTTTCTTT CASSPEGAMNTEAFF
TRBJ1-4 TRBD1 TRBV2 17 . TGTGCCAGCAGTCAAATCGACAGGGGGGGAACTAATGAAAAACTGTTTTTT CASSQIDRGGTNEKLFF
TRBJ1-2 . TRBV18 13 . TGTGCCAGCTCACCACCGGCGGGGGATGGCTACACCTTC CASSPPAGDGYTF
TRBJ1-1 TRBD1 TRBV6-5 14 . TGTGCCAGCAGATCCGACAGGGCGTGGACTGAAGCTTTCTTT CASRSDRAWTEAFF
TRBJ1-3 . TRBV29-1 15 few TGCAGCGTTGAAATGGGGGCCCGCTCTGGAAACACCATATATTTT CSVEMGARSGNTIYF
TRBJ1-1 . TRBV4-3 14 . TGCGCCAGCAGCCAAGATTATGCGGGCGCCGGAGCTTTCTTT CASSQDYAGAGAFF
TRBJ2-3 TRBD2 TRBV4-1 17 . TGCGCCAGCAGCCGAACCCTTAGCGGGGGGGCCACAGATACGCAGTATTTT CASSRTLSGGATDTQYF
TRBJ1-4 . TRBV15 17 . TGTGCCACCAGCAGAGATCGCCCGGTCACCGATCGCGAAAAACTGTTTTTT CATSRDRPVTDREKLFF
TRBJ2-1 . TRBV19 16 . TGTGCCAGTAGTATAGAGTGGACTCCCCCCTACAATGAGCAGTTCTTC CASSIEWTPPYNEQFF
TRBJ1-5 TRBD1 TRBV19 16 . TGTGCCAGTAGTATAGAGGGACAGGGGGCCTATCAGCCCCAGCATTTT CASSIEGQGAYQPQHF
TRBJ1-3 . TRBV30 21 . TGTGCCTGGAGACCCAGATCCCCCTTTGTTGGGCAGGGCTCGTCTGGAAACACCATATATTTT CAWRPRSPFVGQGSSGNTIYF
TRBJ1-2 . TRBV7-2 19 . TGTGCCAGCAGCTTGGCCTGGGGCTCAGGGGAGCTTAAAGTACGTGGCTACACCTTC CASSLAWGSGELKVRGYTF
TRBJ2-2 . TRBV5-6 12 few TGTGCCAGCAGCTTACTAGGGGGGGAGCTGTTTTTT CASSLLGGELFF